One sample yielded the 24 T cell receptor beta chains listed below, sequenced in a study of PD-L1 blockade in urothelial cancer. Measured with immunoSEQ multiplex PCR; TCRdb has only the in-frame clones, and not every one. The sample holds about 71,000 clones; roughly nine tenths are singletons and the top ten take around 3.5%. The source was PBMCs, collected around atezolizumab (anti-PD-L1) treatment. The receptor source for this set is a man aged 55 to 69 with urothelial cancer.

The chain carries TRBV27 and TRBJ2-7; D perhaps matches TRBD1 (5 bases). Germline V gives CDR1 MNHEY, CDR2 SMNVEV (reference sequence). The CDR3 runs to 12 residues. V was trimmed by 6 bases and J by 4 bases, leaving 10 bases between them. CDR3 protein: CASRNQGYEQYF. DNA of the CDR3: TGTGCCAGCAGGAACCAGGGATACGAGCAGTACTTC.

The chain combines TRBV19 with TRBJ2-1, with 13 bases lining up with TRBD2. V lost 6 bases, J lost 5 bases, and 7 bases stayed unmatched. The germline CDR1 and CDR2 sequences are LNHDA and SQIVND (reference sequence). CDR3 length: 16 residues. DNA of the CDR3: TGTGCCAGTAGACCCACCGGGACTAGCGGGAACAATGAGCAGTTCTTC. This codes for CASRPTGTSGNNEQFF.

Written as DNA, the CDR3 is TGTGCCAGCAGTTTAAGGCCGGGACAGGGATCTTATGGCTACACCTTC. Protein sequence: CASSLRPGQGSYGYTF. V usage is TRBV28 and J usage is TRBJ1-2; the match to TRBD1 covers 9 bases. Germline trimming cut 2 bases from V and 5 bases from J; bases unmatched to any gene: 9. The V gene's germline CDR1 is MDHEN and CDR2 SYDVKM. The CDR3 length is 16 residues.

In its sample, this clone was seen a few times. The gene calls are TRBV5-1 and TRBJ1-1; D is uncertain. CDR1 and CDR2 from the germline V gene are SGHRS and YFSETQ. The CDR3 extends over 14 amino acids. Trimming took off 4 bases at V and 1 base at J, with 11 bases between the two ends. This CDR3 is CASSDSPGNTEAFF. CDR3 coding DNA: TGCGCCAGCAGCGATTCCCCAGGGAACACTGAAGCTTTCTTT.

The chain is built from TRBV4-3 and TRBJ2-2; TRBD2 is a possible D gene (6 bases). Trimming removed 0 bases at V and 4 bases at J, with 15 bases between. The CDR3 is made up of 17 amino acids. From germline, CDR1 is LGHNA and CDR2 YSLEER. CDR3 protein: CASSQEVGGGGTGELFF. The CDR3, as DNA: TGCGCCAGCAGCCAAGAGGTGGGGGGAGGAGGCACCGGGGAGCTGTTTTTT.

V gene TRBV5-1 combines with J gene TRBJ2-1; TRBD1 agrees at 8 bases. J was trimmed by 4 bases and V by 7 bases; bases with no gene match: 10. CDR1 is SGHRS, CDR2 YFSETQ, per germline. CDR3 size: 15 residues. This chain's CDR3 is CASFPGTGHYNEQFF. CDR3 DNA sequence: TGCGCCAGCTTCCCCGGGACAGGCCATTACAATGAGCAGTTCTTC.

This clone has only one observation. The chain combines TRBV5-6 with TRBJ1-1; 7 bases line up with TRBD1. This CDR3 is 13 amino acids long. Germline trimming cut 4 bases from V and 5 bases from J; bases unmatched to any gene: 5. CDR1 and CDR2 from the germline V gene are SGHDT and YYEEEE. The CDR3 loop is CASSQQGWTEAFF. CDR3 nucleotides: TGTGCCAGCAGCCAACAGGGGTGGACTGAAGCTTTCTTT.

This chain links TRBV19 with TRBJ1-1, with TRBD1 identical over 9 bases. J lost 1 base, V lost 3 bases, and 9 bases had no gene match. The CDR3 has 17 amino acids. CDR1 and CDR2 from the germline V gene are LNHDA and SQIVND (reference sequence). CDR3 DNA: TGTGCCAGTAGTATCTTCGGACAGGGGTTTCCGAACACTGAAGCTTTCTTT. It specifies CASSIFGQGFPNTEAFF.

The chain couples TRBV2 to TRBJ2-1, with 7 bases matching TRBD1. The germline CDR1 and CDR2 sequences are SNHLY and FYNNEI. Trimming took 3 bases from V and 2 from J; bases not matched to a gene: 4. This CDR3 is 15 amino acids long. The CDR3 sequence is CASSDRDRAYNEQFF. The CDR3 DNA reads TGTGCCAGCAGTGACAGGGACAGAGCCTACAATGAGCAGTTCTTC.

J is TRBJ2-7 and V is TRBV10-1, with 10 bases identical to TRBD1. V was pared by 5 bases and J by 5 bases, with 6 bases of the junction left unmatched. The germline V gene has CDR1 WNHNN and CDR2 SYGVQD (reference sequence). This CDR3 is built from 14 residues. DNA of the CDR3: TGCGCCAGCAGTTCCGGGACAGGGGTCCACGAGCAGTACTTC. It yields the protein CASSSGTGVHEQYF.

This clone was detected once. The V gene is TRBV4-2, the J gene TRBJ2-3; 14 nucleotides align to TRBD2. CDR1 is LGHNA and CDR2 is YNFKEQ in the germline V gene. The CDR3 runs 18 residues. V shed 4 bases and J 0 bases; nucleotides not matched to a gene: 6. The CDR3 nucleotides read TGTGCCAGCAGCCCCCGGACTAGCGGGGGGCCCAGCACAGATACGCAGTATTTT. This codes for CASSPRTSGGPSTDTQYF.

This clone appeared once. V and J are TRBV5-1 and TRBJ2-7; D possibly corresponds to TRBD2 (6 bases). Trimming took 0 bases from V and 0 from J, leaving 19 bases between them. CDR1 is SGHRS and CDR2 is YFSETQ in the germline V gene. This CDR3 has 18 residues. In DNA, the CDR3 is TGCGCCAGCAGCTTGGCCTCGATCGGGGGTCCTAACTCCTACGAGCAGTACTTC. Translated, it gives CASSLASIGGPNSYEQYF.

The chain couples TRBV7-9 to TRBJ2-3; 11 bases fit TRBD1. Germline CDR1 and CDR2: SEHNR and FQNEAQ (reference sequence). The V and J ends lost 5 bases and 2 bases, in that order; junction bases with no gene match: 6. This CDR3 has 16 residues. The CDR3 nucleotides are TGTGCCAGCAGCGACCGGACAGGGGGCGTCACAGATACGCAGTATTTT. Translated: CASSDRTGGVTDTQYF.

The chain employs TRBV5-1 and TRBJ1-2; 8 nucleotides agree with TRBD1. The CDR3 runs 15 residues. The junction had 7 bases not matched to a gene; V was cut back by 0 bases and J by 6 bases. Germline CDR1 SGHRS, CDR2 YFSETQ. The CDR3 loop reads CASSLVAGGADGYTF. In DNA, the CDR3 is TGCGCCAGCAGCTTGGTAGCAGGGGGCGCAGATGGCTACACCTTC.

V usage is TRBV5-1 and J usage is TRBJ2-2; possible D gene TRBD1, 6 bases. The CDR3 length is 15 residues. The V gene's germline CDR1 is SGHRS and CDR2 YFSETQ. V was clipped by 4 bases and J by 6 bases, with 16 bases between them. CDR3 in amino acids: CASSKETGSPGELFF. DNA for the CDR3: TGCGCCAGCAGCAAGGAAACAGGGAGTCCCGGGGAGCTGTTTTTT.

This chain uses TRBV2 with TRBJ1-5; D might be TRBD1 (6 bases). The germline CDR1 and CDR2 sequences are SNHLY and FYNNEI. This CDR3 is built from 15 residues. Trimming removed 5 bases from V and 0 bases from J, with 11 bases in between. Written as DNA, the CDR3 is TGTGCCAGCAGTAAGGGACAACTTAGCAATCAGCCCCAGCATTTT. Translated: CASSKGQLSNQPQHF.

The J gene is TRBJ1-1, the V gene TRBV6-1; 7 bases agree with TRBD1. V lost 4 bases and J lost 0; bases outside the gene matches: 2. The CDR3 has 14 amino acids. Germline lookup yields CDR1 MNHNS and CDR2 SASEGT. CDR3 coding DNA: TGTGCCAGCAGTGCCGGACAGGTGAACACTGAAGCTTTCTTT. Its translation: CASSAGQVNTEAFF.

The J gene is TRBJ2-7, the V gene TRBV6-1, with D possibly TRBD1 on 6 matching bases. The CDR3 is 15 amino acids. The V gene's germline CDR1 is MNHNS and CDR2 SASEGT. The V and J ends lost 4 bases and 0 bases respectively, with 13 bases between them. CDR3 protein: CASSVRDTNSYEQYF. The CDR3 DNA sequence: TGTGCCAGCAGTGTCCGGGACACCAACTCCTACGAGCAGTACTTC.

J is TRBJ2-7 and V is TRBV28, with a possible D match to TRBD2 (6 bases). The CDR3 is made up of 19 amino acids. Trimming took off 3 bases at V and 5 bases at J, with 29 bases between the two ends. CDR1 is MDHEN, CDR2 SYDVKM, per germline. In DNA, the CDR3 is TGTGCCAGCAGTTTGTCGGGACCCCTTTCGGCCCGGGAGTACCACGAGCAGTACTTC. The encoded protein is CASSLSGPLSAREYHEQYF. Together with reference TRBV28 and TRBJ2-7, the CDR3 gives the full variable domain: DVKVTQSSRYLVKRTGEKVFLECVQDMDHENMFWYRQDPGLGLRLIYFSYDVKMKEKGDIPEGYSVSREKKERFSLILESASTNQTSMYLCASSLSGPLSAREYHEQYFGPGTRLTVT.

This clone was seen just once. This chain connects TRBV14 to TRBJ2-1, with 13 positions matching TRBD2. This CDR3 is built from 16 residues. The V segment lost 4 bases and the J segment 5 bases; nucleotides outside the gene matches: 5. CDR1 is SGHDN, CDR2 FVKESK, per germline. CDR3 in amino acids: CASSLTGTSGNNEQFF. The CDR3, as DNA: TGTGCCAGCAGCCTAACCGGGACTAGCGGGAACAATGAGCAGTTCTTC.

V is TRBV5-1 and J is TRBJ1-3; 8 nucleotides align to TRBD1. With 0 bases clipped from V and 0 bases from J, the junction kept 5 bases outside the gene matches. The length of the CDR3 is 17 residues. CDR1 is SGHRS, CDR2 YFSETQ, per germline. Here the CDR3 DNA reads TGCGCCAGCAGCTTGGGGGCAGGGGGCTCCTCTGGAAACACCATATATTTT. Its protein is CASSLGAGGSSGNTIYF.

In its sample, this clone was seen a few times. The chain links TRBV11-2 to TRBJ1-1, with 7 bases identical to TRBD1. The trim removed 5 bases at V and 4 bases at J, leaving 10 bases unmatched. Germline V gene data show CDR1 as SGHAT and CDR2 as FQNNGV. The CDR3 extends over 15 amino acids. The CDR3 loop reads CASSPRQGIGTEAFF. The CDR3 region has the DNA TGTGCCAGCAGCCCGAGACAGGGTATTGGCACTGAAGCTTTCTTT. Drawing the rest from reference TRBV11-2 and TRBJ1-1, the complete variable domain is EAGVAQSPRYKIIEKRQSVAFWCNPISGHATLYWYQQILGQGPKLLIQFQNNGVVDDSQLPKDRFSAERLKGVDSTLKIQPAKLEDSAVYLCASSPRQGIGTEAFFGQGTRLTVV.

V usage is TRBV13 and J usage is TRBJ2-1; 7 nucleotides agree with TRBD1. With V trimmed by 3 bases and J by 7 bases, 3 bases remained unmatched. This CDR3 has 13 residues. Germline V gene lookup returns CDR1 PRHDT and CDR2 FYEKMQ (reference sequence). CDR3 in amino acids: CASSFGTENEQFF. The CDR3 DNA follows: TGTGCCAGCAGCTTCGGGACAGAGAATGAGCAGTTCTTC.

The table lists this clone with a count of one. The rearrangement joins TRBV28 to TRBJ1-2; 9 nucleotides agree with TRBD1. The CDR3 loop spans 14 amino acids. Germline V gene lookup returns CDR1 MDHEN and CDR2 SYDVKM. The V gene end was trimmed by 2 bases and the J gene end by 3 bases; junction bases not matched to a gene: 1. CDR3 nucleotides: TGTGCCAGCAGTTTAACAGGGGGCGACTATGGCTACACCTTC. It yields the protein CASSLTGGDYGYTF.